This TCR beta chain was obtained from a study of T-cell reconstitution after alpha-beta-depleted transplantation in children. Whole-study findings and limits: Alpha-beta T cells about two months after transplant reportedly derived from several hundred expanded graft clones. At the one-year point after transplant, T-cell counts and TCRbeta diversity were found to come mostly from T cells that had been newly produced. High day-60 TCRbeta diversity in some patients came from surviving recipient T cells and thymic progenitors.

Trimming took 0 bases from V and 3 from J, leaving 6 bases between them. There are 14 residues in the CDR3. From germline, CDR1 is LNHDA and CDR2 SQIVND (reference sequence). Remarks on this clonotype: Its antigen is unknown.

Unique molecular identifiers were used in preparing the TCRbeta library. TCRdb re-derived calls from the PCR reads in MiXCR, one entry per CDR3 protein. Of around 440,000 distinct CDR3 sequences listed, around 15% are singletons. The TCR was taken from a boy under three years old who had a stem cell transplant for Wiskott-Aldrich syndrome, so the T cells may come from the graft donor. The specimen was PBMCs, mostly from graft donor cells, collected 360 days after TCRalphabeta/CD19-depleted stem cell transplant. The chain joins TRBV19 to TRBJ1-5, with unresolved D. In nucleotides, the CDR3 is TGTGCCAGTAGTATAGATGGAGACAATCAGCCCCAGCATTTT. Its translation is CASSIDGDNQPQHF.